This record concerns one T cell receptor (beta chain) sequence. Its antigen is not known. Before any sequencing was done, the ViraFEST assay used viral peptide pools to expand antigen-specific CD4+ T cells. When more than 9 days of culture had elapsed, CD4+ T cells were isolated. Vaccinated participants had no history of SARS-CoV-2 infection and tested negative for nucleocapsid antibodies. Profiling relied on immunoSEQ multiplex PCR, and the TCRdb table lists in-frame clones only, not all of them. The sample lists some 65,000 clones, about 72% seen once, with around 2.8% in the top ten. The data were obtained in a study of vaccination effects on CD4 cells after COVID-19. V was clipped by 4 bases and J by 3 bases, with 10 bases between them. This CDR3 is built from 14 residues. Germline loops: CDR1 MNHEY, CDR2 SMNVEV (reference sequence).

The TCR originated in a human donor who received a COVID-19 vaccine. The sample in question was CD4+ T cells from PBMCs cultured with HCoV-NL63 spike peptides, obtained before COVID-19 vaccination. The genes are TRBV27 and TRBJ2-1; TRBD1 is a possible D gene (6 bases). CDR3 nucleotides: TGTGCCAGCAGTTGGGACACCAACTACAATGAGCAGTTCTTC. Translation gives CASSWDTNYNEQFF.